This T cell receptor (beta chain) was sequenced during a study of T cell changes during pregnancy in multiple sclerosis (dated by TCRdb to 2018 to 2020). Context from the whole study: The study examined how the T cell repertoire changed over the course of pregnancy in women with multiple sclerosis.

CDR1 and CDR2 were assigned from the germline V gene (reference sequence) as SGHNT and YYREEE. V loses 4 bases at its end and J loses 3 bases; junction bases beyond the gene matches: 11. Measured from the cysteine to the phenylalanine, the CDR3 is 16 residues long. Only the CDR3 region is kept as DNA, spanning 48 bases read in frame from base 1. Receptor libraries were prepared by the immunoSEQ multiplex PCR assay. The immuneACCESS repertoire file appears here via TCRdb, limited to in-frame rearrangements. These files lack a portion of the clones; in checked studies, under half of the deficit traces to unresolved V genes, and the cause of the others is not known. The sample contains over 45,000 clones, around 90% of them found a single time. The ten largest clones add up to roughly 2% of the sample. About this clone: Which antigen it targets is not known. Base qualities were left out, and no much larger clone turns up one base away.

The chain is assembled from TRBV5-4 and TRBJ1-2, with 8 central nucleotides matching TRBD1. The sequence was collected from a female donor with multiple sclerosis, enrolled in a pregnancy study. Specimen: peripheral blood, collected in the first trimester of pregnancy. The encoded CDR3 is CASSGMSGQAHYGYTF. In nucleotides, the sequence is TGTGCCAGCAGCGGGATGTCGGGACAGGCACACTATGGCTACACCTTC. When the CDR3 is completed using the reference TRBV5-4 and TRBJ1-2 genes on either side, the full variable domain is ETGVTQSPTHLIKTRGQQVTLRCSSQSGHNTVSWYQQALGQGPQFIFQYYREEENGRGNFPPRFSGLQFPNYSSELNVNALELDDSALYLCASSGMSGQAHYGYTFGSGTRLTVV.